The clone carrying this T cell receptor beta chain occurred a few times. The antigen is not known. CDR1 is LGHDT and CDR2 is YNNKEL in the germline V gene (reference sequence). The length of the CDR3 is 16 residues. V shed 0 bases and J 7 bases; nucleotides not matched to a gene: 6. The sample is drawn from a study of regulatory T cells in long-lasting Graves disease. Assembly of TCR beta libraries relied on iRepertoire HTBI primers together with Arm-PCR of CDR3 regions. TCRdb recomputed calls from the multiplex PCR reads with MiXCR, one row per CDR3 protein. The sample holds about 560,000 distinct CDR3 sequences; 15% to 20% are singletons and the top ten take 12%. Study-wide results and limits: The analysis examined peripheral blood only and excluded thyroid tissue.

Time point indicated: newly diagnosed GD, antithyroid drugs for less than 3 months. After RNA was extracted from PBMCs, the TCR library was made from it. The data were also submitted as part of a second study, on T cells in Graves' hyperthyroidism and ophthalmopathy.

The sequence derives from a man between 18 and 35 years old with Graves disease. The V and J genes are TRBV3-1 and TRBJ2-2, with TRBD2 identical over 9 bases. Source: peripheral blood mononuclear cells (PBMCs), taken at new diagnosis, from a patient treated with antithyroid drugs. CDR3 sequence: CASSQELAGSFGELFF. The CDR3 DNA reads as TGTGCCAGCAGCCAAGAGCTAGCGGGATCATTCGGGGAGCTGTTTTTT.